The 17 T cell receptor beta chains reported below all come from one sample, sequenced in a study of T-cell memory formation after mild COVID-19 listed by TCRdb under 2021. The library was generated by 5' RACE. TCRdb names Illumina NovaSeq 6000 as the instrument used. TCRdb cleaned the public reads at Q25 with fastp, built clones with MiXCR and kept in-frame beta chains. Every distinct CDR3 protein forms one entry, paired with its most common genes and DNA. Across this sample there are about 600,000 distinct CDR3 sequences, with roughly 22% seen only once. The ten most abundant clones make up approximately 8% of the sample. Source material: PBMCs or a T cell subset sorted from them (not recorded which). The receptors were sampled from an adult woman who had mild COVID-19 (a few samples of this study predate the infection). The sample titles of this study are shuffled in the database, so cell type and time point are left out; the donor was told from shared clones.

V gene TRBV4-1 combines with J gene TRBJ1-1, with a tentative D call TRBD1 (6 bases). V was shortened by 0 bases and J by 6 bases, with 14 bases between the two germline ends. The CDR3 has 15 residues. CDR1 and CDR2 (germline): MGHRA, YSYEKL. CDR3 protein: CASSQDGQGRPEAFF. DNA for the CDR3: TGCGCCAGCAGCCAAGATGGGCAGGGGAGGCCTGAAGCTTTCTTT.

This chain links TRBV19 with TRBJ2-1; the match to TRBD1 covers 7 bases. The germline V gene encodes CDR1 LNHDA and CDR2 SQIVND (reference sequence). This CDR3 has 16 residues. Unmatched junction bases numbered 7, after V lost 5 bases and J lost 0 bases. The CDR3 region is CASSLTGVYSYNEQFF. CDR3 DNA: TGTGCCAGTAGTTTAACAGGGGTCTACTCCTACAATGAGCAGTTCTTC.

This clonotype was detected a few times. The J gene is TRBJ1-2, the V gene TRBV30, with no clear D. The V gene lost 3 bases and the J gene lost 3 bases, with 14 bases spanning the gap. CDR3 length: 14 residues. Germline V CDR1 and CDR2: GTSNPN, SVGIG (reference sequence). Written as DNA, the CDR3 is TGTGCCTGGAGAAGCAAAGGGAACTACTATGGCTACACCTTC. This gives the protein CAWRSKGNYYGYTF.

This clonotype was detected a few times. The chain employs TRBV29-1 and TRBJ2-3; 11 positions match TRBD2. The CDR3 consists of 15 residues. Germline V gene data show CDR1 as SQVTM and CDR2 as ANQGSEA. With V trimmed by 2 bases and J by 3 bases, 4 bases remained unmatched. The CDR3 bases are TGCAGCGTTGAAAGTAGCGGGGGGGCGACAGATACGCAGTATTTT. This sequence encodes CSVESSGGATDTQYF.

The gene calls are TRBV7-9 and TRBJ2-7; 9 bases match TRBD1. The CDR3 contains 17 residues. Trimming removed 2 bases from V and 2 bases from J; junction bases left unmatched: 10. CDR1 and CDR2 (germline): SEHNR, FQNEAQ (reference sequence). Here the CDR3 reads CASSLWDPGTGTYEQYF. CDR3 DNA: TGTGCCAGCAGCTTATGGGACCCCGGGACAGGGACCTACGAGCAGTACTTC. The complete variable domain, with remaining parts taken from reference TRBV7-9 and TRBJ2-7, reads DTGVSQNPRHKITKRGQNVTFRCDPISEHNRLYWYRQTLGQGPEFLTYFQNEAQLEKSRLLSDRFSAERPKGSFSTLEIQRTEQGDSAMYLCASSLWDPGTGTYEQYFGPGTRLTVT.

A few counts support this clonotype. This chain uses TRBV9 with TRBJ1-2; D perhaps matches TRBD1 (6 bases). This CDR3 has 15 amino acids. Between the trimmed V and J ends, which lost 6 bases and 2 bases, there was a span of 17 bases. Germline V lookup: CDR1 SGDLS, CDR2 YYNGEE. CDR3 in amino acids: CASNRRGVSNYGYTF. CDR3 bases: TGTGCCAGCAACAGAAGGGGGGTATCGAACTATGGCTACACCTTC.

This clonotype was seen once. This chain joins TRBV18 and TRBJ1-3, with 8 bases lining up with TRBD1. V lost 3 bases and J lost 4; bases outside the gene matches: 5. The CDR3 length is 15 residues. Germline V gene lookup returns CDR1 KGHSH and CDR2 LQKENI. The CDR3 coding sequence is TGTGCCAGCTCACCGAACGCAGGGGGCGGAAACACCATATATTTT. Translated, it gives CASSPNAGGGNTIYF.

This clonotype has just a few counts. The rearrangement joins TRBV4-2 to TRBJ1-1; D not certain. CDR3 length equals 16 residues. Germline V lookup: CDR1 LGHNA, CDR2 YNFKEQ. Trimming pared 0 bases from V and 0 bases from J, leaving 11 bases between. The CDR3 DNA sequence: TGTGCCAGCAGCCAAGATCTAACAGACATGAACACTGAAGCTTTCTTT. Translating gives CASSQDLTDMNTEAFF.

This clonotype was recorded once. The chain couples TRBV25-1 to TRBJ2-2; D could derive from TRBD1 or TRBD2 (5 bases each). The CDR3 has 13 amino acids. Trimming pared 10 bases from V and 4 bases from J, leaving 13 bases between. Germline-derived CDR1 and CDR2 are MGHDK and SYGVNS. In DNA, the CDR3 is TGTGCCACCCTGGGTGGGGGCACCGGGGAGCTGTTTTTT. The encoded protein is CATLGGGTGELFF.

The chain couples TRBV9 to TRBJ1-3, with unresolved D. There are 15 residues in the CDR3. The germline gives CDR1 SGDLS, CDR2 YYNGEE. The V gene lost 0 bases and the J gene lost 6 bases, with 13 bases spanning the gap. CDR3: CASSVGSGPQNTIYF. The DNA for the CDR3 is TGTGCCAGCAGCGTAGGTTCAGGCCCCCAAAACACCATATATTTT.

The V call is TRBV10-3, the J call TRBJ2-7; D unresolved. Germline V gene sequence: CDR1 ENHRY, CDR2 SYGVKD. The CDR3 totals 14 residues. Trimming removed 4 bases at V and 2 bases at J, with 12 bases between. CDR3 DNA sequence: TGTGCCATCAGTGGATGGGGTTCCCCCTACGAGCAGTACTTC. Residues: CAISGWGSPYEQYF.

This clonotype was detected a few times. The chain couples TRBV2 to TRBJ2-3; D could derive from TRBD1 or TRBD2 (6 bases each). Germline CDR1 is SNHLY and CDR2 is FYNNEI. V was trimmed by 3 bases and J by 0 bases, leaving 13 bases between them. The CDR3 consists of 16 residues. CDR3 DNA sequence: TGTGCCAGCAGTGATTACGGGGGCCCTAGCACAGATACGCAGTATTTT. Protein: CASSDYGGPSTDTQYF.

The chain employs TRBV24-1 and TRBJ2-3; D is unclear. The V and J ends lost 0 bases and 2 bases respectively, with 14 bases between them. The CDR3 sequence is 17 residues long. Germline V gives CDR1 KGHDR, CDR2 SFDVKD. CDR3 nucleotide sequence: TGTGCCACCAGTGATTTGGATCGCCCGGGCCCCACAGATACGCAGTATTTT. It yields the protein CATSDLDRPGPTDTQYF.

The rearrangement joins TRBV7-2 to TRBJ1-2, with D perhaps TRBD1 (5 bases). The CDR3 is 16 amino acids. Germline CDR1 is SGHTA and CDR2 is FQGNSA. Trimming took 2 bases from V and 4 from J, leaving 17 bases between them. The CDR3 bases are TGTGCCAGCAGCTTATCCGTCAAAAGGGGAGGCTATGGCTACACCTTC. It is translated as CASSLSVKRGGYGYTF.

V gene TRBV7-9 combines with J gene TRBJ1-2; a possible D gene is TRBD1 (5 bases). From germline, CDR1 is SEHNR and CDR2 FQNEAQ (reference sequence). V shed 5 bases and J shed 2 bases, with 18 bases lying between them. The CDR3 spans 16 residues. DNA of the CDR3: TGTGCCAGCAGCGCATCCCTCGAGACAGCGAACTATGGCTACACCTTC. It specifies CASSASLETANYGYTF.

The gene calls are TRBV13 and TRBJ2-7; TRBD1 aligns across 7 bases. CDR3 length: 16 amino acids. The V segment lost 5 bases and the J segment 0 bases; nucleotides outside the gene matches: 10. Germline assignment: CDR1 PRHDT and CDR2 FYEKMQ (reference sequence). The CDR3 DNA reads TGTGCCAGCAGCCCTCGCGGACAGGACAACTCCTACGAGCAGTACTTC. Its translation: CASSPRGQDNSYEQYF. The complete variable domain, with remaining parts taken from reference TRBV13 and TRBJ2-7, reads AAGVIQSPRHLIKEKRETATLKCYPIPRHDTVYWYQQGPGQDPQFLISFYEKMQSDKGSIPDRFSAQQFSDYHSELNMSSLELGDSALYFCASSPRGQDNSYEQYFGPGTRLTVT.

This CDR3 reads CASSFSLAGVSYNEQFF. The CDR3 region has the DNA TGTGCCAGCAGCTTTTCTTTAGCGGGGGTCTCCTACAATGAGCAGTTCTTC. The chain joins TRBV7-8 to TRBJ2-1; TRBD2 matches 9 bases. The CDR3 has 17 residues. The V segment lost 3 bases and the J segment 0 bases; nucleotides outside the gene matches: 6. The V gene's germline CDR1 is SGHVS and CDR2 FQNEAQ.